This T cell receptor beta chain was identified during a study of T cell responses to AZD1222 COVID-19 vaccine. The germline CDR1 and CDR2 sequences are LGHDT and YNNKEL (reference sequence). The ends were cut back, 0 bases at V and 8 bases at J, with 10 bases in the middle. CDR3 length: 13 residues. Second-dose timings of about 4 or about 12 weeks were pooled. With regard to this clone: Its matching antigen is unknown.

Study observations and caveats: Females outnumbered males among donors, who were mostly white British; clonal diversity was possibly underestimated. Reports indicate that nearly half of spike-specific TCRs are directed at unmutated variant regions. Dominant CD4 TCR responses targeted spike regions 160-218 and 743-854.

Generated by immunoSEQ multiplex PCR, the TCRdb table keeps only in-frame clones and is missing some. The table lists over 120,000 clones, 92% of them singletons. This receptor was obtained from an adult who received the AZD1222 COVID-19 vaccine. The chain joins TRBV3-1 (or the pseudogene TRBV3-2) to TRBJ1-1; D unresolved. The sample was peripheral blood, taken 28 days after the second AZD1222 dose. The CDR3 sequence is CASSQELPAEAFF. In nucleotides, the CDR3 is TGTGCCAGCAGCCAAGAGTTGCCAGCCGAAGCTTTCTTT.